The 15 T cell receptor beta chains below all came from one sample that was sequenced in a study of blood T cell repertoires in COVID-19. Libraries were prepared by immunoSEQ multiplex PCR; TCRdb keeps only in-frame clonotypes and omits some of them. The repertoire holds under 200,000 clones, with about 84% as singletons. Material: PBMCs or T cells enriched from blood (not recorded which). These receptors were taken from a man aged 35 to 55 with acute COVID-19.

The gene calls are TRBV7-8 and TRBJ2-7; D is unresolved. Germline V gene sequence: CDR1 SGHVS, CDR2 FQNEAQ. This CDR3 is built from 11 residues. Trimming took 5 bases from V and 5 from J, leaving 7 bases between them. The CDR3 DNA sequence: TGTGCCAGCAGCCTATTCCACGAGCAGTACTTC. It translates to CASSLFHEQYF.

The chain uses TRBV7-6 and TRBJ2-5; the D gene is possibly TRBD1 (6 bases). This CDR3 contains 14 residues. The V gene's germline CDR1 is SGHVS and CDR2 FNYEAQ. Deletions cut 2 bases from V and 4 bases from J, with 11 bases between. The CDR3 bases are TGTGCCAGCAGCTTAATTGGGGGCAGAGAGACCCAGTACTTC. This sequence encodes CASSLIGGRETQYF. The full variable domain, rest sourced from reference TRBV7-6 and TRBJ2-5, is GAGVSQSPRYKVTKRGQDVALRCDPISGHVSLYWYRQALGQGPEFLTYFNYEAQQDKSGLPNDRFSAERPEGSISTLTIQRTEQRDSAMYRCASSLIGGRETQYFGPGTRLLVL.

This clone was seen only a few times. V gene TRBV28 combines with J gene TRBJ2-7; weak D call: TRBD1 (5 bases). Trimming took 5 bases from V and 4 from J, leaving 21 bases between them. Germline V gene lookup returns CDR1 MDHEN and CDR2 SYDVKM. The CDR3 spans 16 residues. The CDR3 sequence: CASSIPARVGKYEQYF. The CDR3, as DNA: TGTGCCAGCAGTATCCCGGCCAGGGTGGGGAAGTACGAGCAGTACTTC.

J is TRBJ1-1 and V is TRBV18; TRBD1 agrees at 7 bases. CDR1 is KGHSH, CDR2 LQKENI, per germline. The CDR3 length is 13 residues. Losses at the gene ends were 6 bases for V and 5 bases for J; bases not matched to a gene: 6. The CDR3 sequence: CASSPTGETEAFF. CDR3 DNA: TGTGCCAGCTCGCCTACAGGGGAAACTGAAGCTTTCTTT. Supplemented by reference TRBV18 and TRBJ1-1, the full variable domain reads NAGVMQNPRHLVRRRGQEARLRCSPMKGHSHVYWYRQLPEEGLKFMVYLQKENIIDESGMPKERFSAEFPKEGPSILRIQQVVRGDSAAYFCASSPTGETEAFFGQGTRLTVV.

The CDR3 spells CASSARGLNNSPLHF. CDR3 in DNA: TGTGCCAGCAGCGCCAGGGGGCTGAATAATTCACCCCTCCACTTT. The chain links TRBV5-8 to TRBJ1-6, with 8 nucleotides matching TRBD1. CDR3 length equals 15 residues. Unmatched junction bases numbered 5, after V lost 4 bases and J lost 5 bases. CDR1 and CDR2 from the germline V gene are SGHTS and YDEGEE.

V and J are TRBV4-1 and TRBJ1-2; D unclear. CDR1 and CDR2 from the germline V gene are MGHRA and YSYEKL. V lost 0 bases to trimming and J lost 2 bases, with 10 bases between them. The length of the CDR3 is 15 residues. CDR3 residues: CASSQDPGINYGYTF. DNA for the CDR3: TGCGCCAGCAGCCAAGATCCCGGGATCAACTATGGCTACACCTTC.

This clone came up once. The V call is TRBV7-9, the J call TRBJ2-7, with D maybe TRBD1 (7 bases). Trimming shortened V by 1 base and J by 2 bases, and 12 bases separated the two germline ends. Germline V CDR1 and CDR2: SEHNR, FQNEAQ (reference sequence). The CDR3 sequence is 15 residues long. CDR3 coding DNA: TGTGCCAGCAGCTTAGTGGGCAGGGGGGCCTACGAGCAGTACTTC. Encoded protein: CASSLVGRGAYEQYF.

To note about this clone: Other nucleotide sequences from this sample produce the same CDR3. CDR3 in DNA: TGCAGCGTCACCCGGGAACGGAACACCGGGGAGCTGTTTTTT. This gives the protein CSVTRERNTGELFF. The chain carries TRBV29-1 and TRBJ2-2, with a tentative D call TRBD2 (5 bases). Trimming left V 6 bases short and J 1 base short, with 12 bases between. The germline V gene encodes CDR1 SQVTM and CDR2 ANQGSEA. This CDR3 has 14 residues.

This clone was counted a few times. V is TRBV28 and J is TRBJ2-1; TRBD2 matches 7 bases. The CDR3 is made up of 13 amino acids. V shed 7 bases, J shed 7 bases, and the junction held 7 bases outside the gene matches. CDR1 MDHEN and CDR2 SYDVKM come from the germline V gene. CDR3 protein: CASTPAGRNEQFF. The CDR3 bases are TGTGCCAGCACCCCAGCGGGACGAAATGAGCAGTTCTTC. Combining the CDR3 with reference TRBV28 and TRBJ2-1 gives the whole variable domain DVKVTQSSRYLVKRTGEKVFLECVQDMDHENMFWYRQDPGLGLRLIYFSYDVKMKEKGDIPEGYSVSREKKERFSLILESASTNQTSMYLCASTPAGRNEQFFGPGTRLTVL.

The V and J genes are TRBV24-1 and TRBJ2-3; 14 nucleotides line up with TRBD2. Losses at the gene ends were 4 bases for V and 3 bases for J; bases not matched to a gene: 14. Germline V lookup: CDR1 KGHDR, CDR2 SFDVKD. This CDR3 contains 20 residues. For the CDR3, the DNA is TGTGCCACCAGTGACCTCCCTTCCGGGACTAGCGGGAGCGGGACAGATACGCAGTATTTT. As protein: CATSDLPSGTSGSGTDTQYF.

This chain links TRBV15 with TRBJ1-2, with 8 bases that match TRBD1. This CDR3 contains 13 residues. Trimming removed 4 bases from V and 8 bases from J; junction bases left unmatched: 6. Germline V gives CDR1 LNHNV, CDR2 YYDKDF (reference sequence). This chain's CDR3 is CATSTLTGVGYTF. The CDR3 DNA follows: TGTGCCACCAGCACCTTGACAGGGGTCGGCTACACCTTC.

This chain uses TRBV5-1 with TRBJ1-2; 8 bases match TRBD1. The CDR3 spans 15 residues. With V trimmed by 3 bases and J by 4 bases, 8 bases remained unmatched. Looked up from germline, CDR1 is SGHRS and CDR2 is YFSETQ. DNA for the CDR3: TGCGCCAGCAGCTCCTCCGGGACAGGACTCTATGGCTACACCTTC. Protein: CASSSSGTGLYGYTF.

V gene TRBV5-1 combines with J gene TRBJ1-1; TRBD1 is a possible D gene (6 bases). Trimming shortened V by 5 bases and J by 6 bases, and 17 bases separated the two germline ends. Germline-derived CDR1 and CDR2 are SGHRS and YFSETQ. This CDR3 region has 14 residues. DNA for the CDR3: TGCGCCAGCAGTCTGATGAACACAGGGCCTGAAGCTTTCTTT. Amino acids: CASSLMNTGPEAFF.

The V and J genes are TRBV7-3 and TRBJ1-6; D may be TRBD1 (6 bases). This CDR3 spans 14 amino acids. V was pared by 5 bases and J by 9 bases, with 14 bases between. Germline CDR1 and CDR2: SGHTA and FQGTGA. CDR3 DNA sequence: TGTGCCAGCAGCCCCAAGGGGGGGAGTTCACCCCTCCACTTT. Protein: CASSPKGGSSPLHF.

This chain connects TRBV5-1 to TRBJ1-4; TRBD1 might be the D (6 bases). The V gene's germline CDR1 is SGHRS and CDR2 YFSETQ. The CDR3 spans 14 residues. The V end lost 5 bases, the J end lost 8 bases, and 16 bases lay between the germline ends. In DNA form, the CDR3 reads TGCGCCAGCAGGCCTACAGGGATGGGGGAAAAACTGTTTTTT. Translating it yields CASRPTGMGEKLFF.